This TCR beta chain stems from a study of persistence of HIV-infected CD4 T cells. The study's findings and limits: Antigen-responding cells were enriched for degenerate expanded CDR3beta sequences.

This nonspecific control used anti-CD3/anti-CD28 bead stimulation of CD4+ T cells. Sorting of responding CD4+ T cells relied on upregulated CD40 ligand together with CD69. Donors had CD4+ T cell counts above 400 cells/uL and were CMV-seropositive. PBMCs were depleted of CD8+ T cells before stimulation. The immunoSEQ assay was version 4, run in survey mode. Genomic DNA was diluted to about 9.4 ng/uL, up to 1 ug per sample. Data came from immunoSEQ multiplex PCR; TCRdb stores just in-frame clones and leaves some out. Of more than 30,000 clones in the sample, 87% are singletons; the top ten hold approximately 1.4%. Remarks on this clone: Its target is unknown.

Germline values: CDR1 MDHEN, CDR2 SYDVKM. V gave up 5 bases and J gave up 1 base; unmatched junction bases: 6. This CDR3 spans 16 amino acids. The sequence was collected from an adult man with HIV who was CMV-seropositive. The sequences come from CD4+ T cells sorted from PBMCs after approximately 19-hour stimulation, collected from a patient who received antiretroviral therapy. V is TRBV28 and J is TRBJ2-5; TRBD2 matches 11 bases. The CDR3 DNA reads TGTGCCAGCAGTACCTCCGGGACTAGCGGCCAAGAGACCCAGTACTTC. Translation gives CASSTSGTSGQETQYF.